This record looks at one T cell receptor beta chain sequence and its context. It lacks a known antigen. The record has no base qualities; no much larger clone is one base away. For the CD8 naive samples, CD45RO-negative cells were positively selected for CCR7, yielding a CD45RA+CCR7+ population from which TemRA cells were excluded. Healthy HIV-negative adults with no recently reported acute infections or vaccinations were included as donors. Every donor was a Caucasian adult residing in Nashville, Tennessee, USA. After blood collection by leukapheresis, PBMCs were isolated using Ficoll-Histopaque density gradient centrifugation and then cryopreserved in the vapor phase of liquid nitrogen. Analytical flow cytometry was used to check the purity and quantity of each magnetically sorted T cell population. From each sorted fraction, genomic DNA was isolated and quantified by UV absorbance on a Nanodrop 2000c.

This specimen comes from a study of shared clonotypes between healthy human individuals (dated by TCRdb to about 2020). Background for the entire study: The cohort included three men and a couple of women between 18 and 49 years of age. To increase sequencing depth and limit assay-specific biases, different laboratories used diverse techniques to prepare libraries and sequence TCR repertoires. For each donor, three plates each were used for CD4 naive and CD4 memory, two plates were used for CD8 naive, and one plate was used for CD8 memory. To estimate repertoire size and how much clonotype sharing occurs between individuals, the study deeply sequenced the blood TCR repertoires of roughly 5 healthy adults. Leukapheresis yielded between about 0.9 and 9 billion PBMCs per donor.

V is reduced by 1 base and J by 1 base, leaving a spacing of 13 bases between them. Inclusive of the bounding cysteine and phenylalanine, the CDR3 is 16 residues long. The read is trimmed to its CDR3 DNA, 48 bases read in frame from base 1. CDR1 and CDR2, looked up from the germline V gene, are MNHNS and SASEGT. Using the deep immunoSEQ assay, TCR CDR3 regions were amplified from genomic DNA by multiplex PCR. Genomic DNA extracted from each cell subset was distributed evenly over all wells of several immunoSEQ 96-well plates, and each plate served as one replicate. For sorted subsets, 150 to 200 ng genomic DNA, equal to 30,000 to 35,000 T cell genomes, was loaded into each replicate PCR. Purified libraries were measured with a Qubit 3.0 fluorometer, size-checked on a Bioanalyzer 2100, and measured again with the KAPA Library Quantification kit. A separate single-read 150-cycle Illumina NextSeq 550 flow cell was used to sequence each immunoSEQ 96-well plate. The original methods were these. Because only junctional sequences without quality scores were contained in the immunoSEQ output, filtering matching that applied to full-length reads could not be performed. Sequences were annotated with PyIR, a Python wrapper for IgBLAST v1.9, and V/J genes and CDR3 were assigned using IMGT germline references. Any read was removed if the V/J assignment was weak (E-value above 1e-6), the CDR3 was missing, or the read contained stop codons, out-of-frame junctions, or ambiguous translated residues. V3J clonotypes were defined by identical inferred V gene, J gene, and CDR3 amino acid sequence. Percentage overlap between repertoires was computed as shared unique clonotypes divided by the size of the smaller repertoire. Richness of each repertoire was evaluated using RTK rarefaction, the Chao1 estimator, and Recon v2.1 estimates of unobserved clonotypes. For all TCRbeta clonotypes obtained by the gDNA method from a handful of donors, generation probabilities were computed with OLGA. TCRdb took this table from immuneACCESS and kept in-frame rearrangements with V and J called. Such tables lack part of the clones; where checked against another copy, unresolved V genes explain under half of the gap, and the rest is unexplained. D and trimming were read from the DNA, whereas the V and J calls and clone size are those reported in that table. This sample has hundreds of thousands of clones in its table, and about 90% of those were observed once. In total, the top ten clones hold about 24% of the sample.

The research as a whole found: Rarefaction of sorted-subset datasets indicated incomplete sequencing despite the large sequencing depth. About 5% of naive CD4, approximately 3.7% of naive CD8, 2% to 2.5% of memory CD4, and about 0.4% of memory CD8 clonotypes were shared across a few donors. Naive subsets generally had larger estimated clonotype richness than memory subsets did. Sampling was restricted to blood, and TCR repertoires in tissue are likely to differ from TCR repertoires in blood. Compared with non-shared clonotypes, the clonotypes found in all four sorted-subset donors had higher generation probabilities. Pairwise subsampling led to the expectation that sequencing depth would affect the degree of clonotype sharing among donors. The small number of donors limited the genetic and exposure-history diversity represented.

This clonotype was obtained from a man aged 25-40 years in good health. The V and J genes are TRBV6-1 and TRBJ1-1, with no confidently assigned D gene. Input material: naive CD8+ T cells sorted from blood. The cell subset or site label, as the study defines it: CD45RA+CCR7+. The sequenced DNA is TGTGCCAGCAGTGAAGTGGATGGCACCCCGAACACTGAAGCTTTCTTT. It specifies CASSEVDGTPNTEAFF.